One and the same sample provided the 32 T cell receptor beta chains below, sequenced in a study of T cells after yellow fever vaccination. TCRdb processed the 5' RACE reads anew with MiXCR; each CDR3 protein has one entry. The repertoire has about 210,000 distinct CDR3 sequences, 3% to 3.5% of them found once; the top ten carry approximately 3%. Source: CD4+ T cells sorted from PBMCs, taken 10 days after the yellow fever booster vaccination. Every receptor here comes from a young man who received the YFV17D yellow fever vaccine.

This clonotype was detected ten times or more. The V gene is TRBV6-1, the J gene TRBJ2-1; TRBD1 matches 9 bases. This CDR3 is built from 16 residues. Per germline, CDR1 MNHNS and CDR2 SASEGT. With 4 bases clipped from V and 7 bases from J, the junction kept 11 bases outside the gene matches. CDR3 amino acids: CASSVQGQGSKNEQFF. CDR3 sequence (DNA): TGTGCCAGCAGTGTTCAAGGACAGGGGTCTAAAAATGAGCAGTTCTTC.

The chain carries TRBV3-1 and TRBJ2-5; TRBD2 is a possible D gene (6 bases). V was pared by 5 bases and J by 1 base, with 11 bases between. There are 14 residues in the CDR3. Per germline, CDR1 LGHDT and CDR2 YNNKEL (reference sequence). The CDR3 sequence: CASSSVGLQETQYF. In DNA, the CDR3 is TGTGCCAGCAGCTCAGTGGGACTCCAAGAGACCCAGTACTTC.

This clonotype occurred many times. V and J are TRBV10-3 and TRBJ2-7; D not certain. Germline V gene lookup returns CDR1 ENHRY and CDR2 SYGVKD. The CDR3 has 11 residues. V was pared by 6 bases and J by 0 bases, with 3 bases between. The CDR3 loop reads CAIRSSYEQYF. CDR3 bases: TGTGCCATCAGGAGCTCCTACGAGCAGTACTTC.

About this clonotype itself: This sequence may be a read error, since a much larger clone differs from it by one base. The rearrangement uses TRBV5-5 and TRBJ2-7, with TRBD1 as a possible D gene (6 bases). The CDR3 has 14 residues. Trimming shortened V by 5 bases and J by 1 base, and 13 bases separated the two germline ends. Germline V CDR1 and CDR2: SGHKS, YYEKEE (reference sequence). CDR3 sequence (DNA): TGTGCCAGCAGGAGGAACAGGGTTTCCTACGAGCAGTACTTC. Translating it yields CASRRNRVSYEQYF. Full variable domain (outside the CDR3, taken from reference TRBV5-5 and TRBJ2-7): DAGVTQSPTHLIKTRGQQVTLRCSPISGHKSVSWYQQVLGQGPQFIFQYYEKEERGRGNFPDRFSARQFPNYSSELNVNALLLGDSALYLCASRRNRVSYEQYFGPGTRLTVT.

The chain recombines TRBV7-2 with TRBJ2-2; the D is unclear. Germline V CDR1 and CDR2: SGHTA, FQGNSA. This CDR3 is built from 16 residues. V dropped 2 bases and J dropped 0 bases, with 10 bases sitting between them. CDR3 loop: CASSLKGKSNTGELFF. In DNA form, the CDR3 reads TGTGCCAGCAGCTTAAAAGGGAAATCGAACACCGGGGAGCTGTTTTTT.

V gene TRBV7-2 combines with J gene TRBJ1-5, with TRBD1 as a possible D gene (6 bases). The length of the CDR3 is 13 residues. Trimming pared 8 bases from V and 11 bases from J, leaving 19 bases between. Germline CDR1 and CDR2: SGHTA and FQGNSA. The CDR3 loop reads CASGGTSVMAQHF. CDR3 in DNA: TGTGCCAGCGGCGGGACATCGGTAATGGCCCAGCATTTT.

Comment on this clonotype: Compared with germline, one end of the junction differs, possibly owing to a read error. J is TRBJ1-6 and V is TRBV20-1, with D possibly matching TRBD1 (5 bases). Per germline, CDR1 DFQATT and CDR2 SNEGSKA (reference sequence). The CDR3 length is 15 residues. The DNA for the CDR3 is TGCAGTGCTCCTCCGGGGGGTTCCTATAATCCACCCCTCCACTTT. Translated, it gives CSAPPGGSYNPPLHF.

The V call is TRBV14, the J call TRBJ2-4; TRBD2 matches 15 bases. This CDR3 has 16 residues. Germline V lookup: CDR1 SGHDN, CDR2 FVKESK. Losses at the gene ends were 3 bases for V and 4 bases for J; bases not matched to a gene: 1. Here the CDR3 DNA reads TGTGCCAGCAGCCAGGGACTAGCGGGGGGAAAAAACATTCAGTACTTC. Protein sequence: CASSQGLAGGKNIQYF.

This clonotype was seen at least ten times. The V gene is TRBV20-1, the J gene TRBJ2-2; no definite D call. CDR1 DFQATT and CDR2 SNEGSKA come from the germline V gene (reference sequence). Between the trimmed V and J ends, which lost 6 bases and 6 bases, there was a span of 11 bases. This CDR3 comprises 12 residues. The CDR3 sequence is CSARRVAGELFF. The DNA of the CDR3 is TGCAGTGCCAGACGGGTTGCCGGGGAGCTGTTTTTT.

This clonotype was counted at least ten times. The J gene is TRBJ2-7, the V gene TRBV10-1; tentatively, D is TRBD1 (5 bases). Germline V gene data show CDR1 as WNHNN and CDR2 as SYGVQD (reference sequence). Deletions cut 3 bases from V and 4 bases from J, with 13 bases between. The CDR3 is 14 residues long. In DNA form, the CDR3 reads TGCGCCAGCAGTGAAGCTGGACACTCTTACGAGCAGTACTTC. Translation gives CASSEAGHSYEQYF.

This clonotype was detected a few times. V and J are TRBV6-6 and TRBJ2-7; tentatively, D is TRBD1 (6 bases). This CDR3 has 13 amino acids. Trimming cost V 2 bases and J 5 bases, with 10 bases left between them. Per germline, CDR1 MNHNY and CDR2 SVGAGI (reference sequence). CDR3 amino acids: CASSYGTQNEQYF. The CDR3 coding sequence is TGTGCCAGCAGTTACGGGACACAGAACGAGCAGTACTTC.

This clonotype was counted ten times or more. The gene calls are TRBV28 and TRBJ2-7, with a tentative D call TRBD2 (6 bases). The V gene lost 6 bases and the J gene lost 4 bases, with 16 bases spanning the gap. The V gene's germline CDR1 is MDHEN and CDR2 SYDVKM. The CDR3 runs 14 residues. CDR3 loop: CASRIHGGRYEQYF. In nucleotides, the CDR3 is TGTGCCAGCAGAATACATGGGGGGAGATACGAGCAGTACTTC. Supplemented by reference TRBV28 and TRBJ2-7, the full variable domain reads DVKVTQSSRYLVKRTGEKVFLECVQDMDHENMFWYRQDPGLGLRLIYFSYDVKMKEKGDIPEGYSVSREKKERFSLILESASTNQTSMYLCASRIHGGRYEQYFGPGTRLTVT.

This clonotype appeared a few times. The rearrangement links TRBV5-5 to TRBJ1-4; TRBD1 aligns across 9 bases. V shed 2 bases and J 6 bases; nucleotides not matched to a gene: 5. The CDR3 loop spans 15 amino acids. Germline lookup yields CDR1 SGHKS and CDR2 YYEKEE (reference sequence). Here the CDR3 DNA reads TGTGCCAGCAGCTTTCGACAGGGGGGAGATGAAAAACTGTTTTTT. As protein: CASSFRQGGDEKLFF.

In its sample, this clonotype was seen many times. The rearrangement links TRBV18 to TRBJ2-1; maybe TRBD2 (5 bases). Per the germline V gene, CDR1 is KGHSH and CDR2 is LQKENI. The CDR3 runs 13 residues. Deletions cut 3 bases from V and 10 bases from J, with 13 bases between. CDR3 DNA sequence: TGTGCCAGCTCACCTCGATCCCCGGGGGAGCAGTTCTTC. Its protein is CASSPRSPGEQFF.

Ten or more counts support this clonotype. This chain connects TRBV7-6 to TRBJ2-5; tentatively, D is TRBD1 (5 bases). The ends were cut back, 4 bases at V and 2 bases at J, with 17 bases in the middle. This CDR3 comprises 16 residues. Germline CDR1 reads SGHVS; CDR2 reads FNYEAQ. The CDR3 loop is CASSSRIWGTQETQYF. In DNA, the CDR3 is TGTGCCAGCAGCTCCCGGATCTGGGGCACACAAGAGACCCAGTACTTC.

This clonotype was counted many times. The chain couples TRBV20-1 to TRBJ2-3; no definite D call. Trimming cost V 3 bases and J 1 base, with 11 bases left between them. The V gene's germline CDR1 is DFQATT and CDR2 SNEGSKA (reference sequence). The CDR3 length is 14 residues. The CDR3 nucleotides are TGCAGTGCTAGTGTATCCGGTCGCACAGATACGCAGTATTTT. The encoded protein is CSASVSGRTDTQYF.

The rearrangement joins TRBV11-2 to TRBJ2-7, with D possibly TRBD2 on 5 matching bases. The CDR3 contains 16 residues. Germline CDR1 SGHAT, CDR2 FQNNGV. Trimming removed 1 base at V and 7 bases at J, with 20 bases between. CDR3 sequence reads: CASSLVGRASRGEQYV. DNA of the CDR3: TGTGCCAGCAGCTTAGTGGGCCGGGCGTCAAGAGGGGAGCAGTACGTC.

This clonotype occurred many times. V is TRBV3-1 and J is TRBJ2-2; D call uncertain. Germline CDR1 and CDR2: LGHDT and YNNKEL (reference sequence). Deletions cut 1 base from V and 4 bases from J, with 7 bases between. The CDR3 is made up of 14 amino acids. This CDR3 reads CASSQVWSTGELFF. Written as DNA, the CDR3 is TGTGCCAGCAGCCAAGTATGGTCCACCGGGGAGCTGTTTTTT.

This clonotype was observed a handful of times. CDR3 protein: CATSRIDRDVDEQFF. The CDR3 DNA reads TGTGCCACCAGCAGAATAGACAGGGATGTCGATGAGCAGTTCTTC. The gene calls are TRBV15 and TRBJ2-1, with TRBD1 matching over 7 bases. This CDR3 has 15 residues. V lost 2 bases to trimming and J lost 8 bases; unmatched junction nucleotides: 9. Germline-derived CDR1 and CDR2 are LNHNV and YYDKDF (reference sequence).

The chain combines TRBV7-2 with TRBJ2-3, with TRBD2 matching over 9 bases. The CDR3 is made up of 17 amino acids. Germline V lookup: CDR1 SGHTA, CDR2 FQGNSA. With 3 bases clipped from V and 1 base from J, the junction kept 8 bases outside the gene matches. CDR3 sequence reads: CASSLGAGGPGTDTQYF. The CDR3 region has the DNA TGTGCCAGCAGCTTGGGGGCGGGGGGGCCCGGCACAGATACGCAGTATTTT.

This clonotype was counted ten times or more. The chain combines TRBV7-3 with TRBJ2-5, with unresolved D. This CDR3 region has 13 residues. The germline V gene encodes CDR1 SGHTA and CDR2 FQGTGA. V was shortened by 3 bases and J by 0 bases, with 5 bases between the two germline ends. CDR3 amino acids: CASSFRNQETQYF. DNA for the CDR3: TGTGCCAGCAGCTTCCGAAACCAAGAGACCCAGTACTTC.

The chain joins TRBV24-1 to TRBJ2-1, with TRBD1 identical over 7 bases. The V and J ends lost 8 bases and 3 bases, in that order; junction bases with no gene match: 9. The CDR3 runs 15 residues. From germline, CDR1 is KGHDR and CDR2 SFDVKD. This chain's CDR3 is CATTITGENYNEQFF. CDR3 DNA: TGTGCCACCACCATTACAGGGGAGAACTACAATGAGCAGTTCTTC.

There are many counts of this clonotype. This chain joins TRBV29-1 and TRBJ1-1, with 9 bases lining up with TRBD1. The CDR3 totals 14 residues. Losses at the gene ends were 7 bases for V and 5 bases for J; bases not matched to a gene: 11. Germline loops: CDR1 SQVTM, CDR2 ANQGSEA. The chain's CDR3 is CSGDDRGRRTEAFF. The CDR3 nucleotides are TGCAGCGGGGACGACAGGGGGAGGAGGACTGAAGCTTTCTTT.

This clonotype occurred many times. The chain is built from TRBV12-3 or TRBV12-4 and TRBJ1-1, with unresolved D. The CDR3 loop spans 13 amino acids. Trimming took off 3 bases at V and 1 base at J, with 6 bases between the two ends. The CDR3 protein is CASSLWQNTEAFF. The DNA for the CDR3 is TGTGCCAGCAGTTTGTGGCAGAACACTGAAGCTTTCTTT.

This clonotype came up many times. The chain links TRBV9 to TRBJ2-3; TRBD2 agrees at 10 bases. V shed 0 bases and J 9 bases; nucleotides not matched to a gene: 7. Per the germline V gene, CDR1 is SGDLS and CDR2 is YYNGEE. The CDR3 runs to 15 residues. The CDR3 region is CASSVASGGDRTQYF. The CDR3 DNA sequence: TGTGCCAGCAGCGTAGCGAGCGGGGGGGACCGAACGCAGTATTTT.

The table lists this clonotype with many counts. CDR3 sequence reads: CASSQATSLEAFF. The CDR3 bases are TGTGCCAGCTCACAAGCGACCAGTCTTGAAGCTTTCTTT. The chain combines TRBV18 with TRBJ1-1; D is uncertain. With 4 bases removed from V and 7 bases from J, the gap between germline ends came to 13 bases. From germline, CDR1 is KGHSH and CDR2 LQKENI. The CDR3 spans 13 residues.

This clonotype was seen ten or more times. DNA of the CDR3: TGTGCCAGCTCACCAATCGAGGCGGGGGGTAACAATGAGCAGTTCTTC. It specifies CASSPIEAGGNNEQFF. This chain joins TRBV18 and TRBJ2-1, with 8 bases matching TRBD2. The trim removed 2 bases at V and 5 bases at J, leaving 8 bases unmatched. Per germline, CDR1 KGHSH and CDR2 LQKENI. CDR3 size: 16 residues.

The chain uses TRBV7-9 and TRBJ1-5; 7 bases are shared with TRBD1. CDR1 SEHNR and CDR2 FQNEAQ come from the germline V gene (reference sequence). The CDR3 covers 15 residues. Trimming removed 5 bases from V and 0 bases from J; junction bases left unmatched: 4. As DNA, the CDR3 is TGTGCCAGCAGCATGACAGGGACTAGCAATCAGCCCCAGCATTTT. Its protein is CASSMTGTSNQPQHF.

Only a few counts were recorded for this clonotype. V usage is TRBV24-1 and J usage is TRBJ2-6; D unclear. From germline, CDR1 is KGHDR and CDR2 SFDVKD. With 9 bases removed from V and 0 bases from J, the gap between germline ends came to 5 bases. The CDR3 consists of 13 residues. The CDR3 loop is CATGLSGANVLTF. The CDR3 nucleotides are TGTGCCACCGGGCTCTCTGGGGCCAACGTCCTGACTTTC.

This clonotype was detected many times. The CDR3 DNA follows: TGCGCCAGCAGCTCCGGGGACTACGCAACTAATGAAAAACTGTTTTTT. This translates into CASSSGDYATNEKLFF. The V call is TRBV5-1, the J call TRBJ1-4; perhaps TRBD1 as D (5 bases). Germline values: CDR1 SGHRS, CDR2 YFSETQ. This CDR3 contains 16 residues. Trimming took off 3 bases at V and 0 bases at J, with 12 bases between the two ends.

This clonotype was found a few times. The chain links TRBV7-8 to TRBJ2-5; TRBD2 agrees at 13 bases. V lost 4 bases, J lost 5 bases, and 7 bases stayed unmatched. This CDR3 has 16 amino acids. CDR1 and CDR2 from the germline V gene are SGHVS and FQNEAQ. CDR3 in DNA: TGTGCCAGCAGCTCCCAACAGACTAGCGGGGGGGAGACCCAGTACTTC. Protein sequence: CASSSQQTSGGETQYF.

This clonotype was detected a few times. The rearrangement links TRBV5-1 to TRBJ1-6, with D perhaps matching TRBD1 (6 bases). V was pared by 7 bases and J by 5 bases, with 10 bases between. Germline CDR1 SGHRS, CDR2 YFSETQ. CDR3 length: 13 amino acids. As DNA, the CDR3 is TGCGCCAGCGCCGGGACAAATAATTCACCCCTCCACTTT. This gives the protein CASAGTNNSPLHF.